The sample holds one count of the clone carrying this TCR beta chain. No antigen is known for it. This record belongs to a study of PD-1 blockade in classical Hodgkin lymphoma. Background on the study: Patients were treated with nivolumab at 3 mg/kg, and this was given intravenously every 2 weeks. Study conclusions and caveats: The diversity seen at baseline in complete responders resembled that of newly diagnosed patients.

CDR1 is SNHLY and CDR2 is FYNNEI in the germline V gene. Losses at the gene ends were 4 bases for V and 5 bases for J; bases not matched to a gene: 10. CDR3 length equals 15 residues. Generated by immunoSEQ multiplex PCR, the TCRdb table keeps only in-frame clones and is missing some. This table has approximately 59,000 clones, approximately 90% appearing once. Every one of the patients relapsed after autologous stem cell transplantation (brentuximab vedotin exposure was variable). The receptor was derived from a human donor with classical Hodgkin lymphoma. The sample consisted of peripheral blood mononuclear cells (PBMCs), taken before the second cycle of nivolumab. The rearrangement links TRBV2 to TRBJ1-2; 7 bases line up with TRBD1. The CDR3 bases are TGTGCCAGCAGTGTCACAAAGACAGGGCAGTATGGCTACACCTTC. This encodes CASSVTKTGQYGYTF.